This entry concerns a single T cell receptor beta chain. Its antigen is currently not known. No quality values exist for individual bases; no much larger clone is one base distant. Additional DNA sequences in this sample encode the identical CDR3. The sample is drawn from a study of T cell responses to AZD1222 COVID-19 vaccine (dated by TCRdb to the early 2020s). For context, the study as a whole: AZD1222 recipients given second doses at about 4 weeks or at about 12 weeks were pooled, since spike-specific TCR depth and breadth were not found to differ between the two schedules. A total of just over 230 trial participants underwent TCR sequencing, of whom around 210 had received two doses of AZD1222 and around 25 had received two doses of the MenACWY control vaccine. Trial participants were enrolled into age subgroups of 18-55, 56-69 and 70-plus years, which contained about 150, 28 and 57 TCR-sequenced participants, respectively. Study-wide findings and limitations: No day 14 peak-response samples were available, so repertoires were characterized only after the peak T cell response. In the small 56-69-year group, the increase in depth fell short of significance, most likely because of low power. Participants were mostly white British and included more females than males, and it was suggested by the authors that clonal diversity may have been underestimated. Conclusions about previously exposed vaccinees are limited, since just a handful of AZD1222 recipients were seropositive for SARS-CoV-2 at baseline. Reportedly, almost half of the unique spike-specific TCRs recognized epitopes lying outside the regions that are mutated in the B.1.351 and B.1.1.7 variants. The whole spike protein was spanned by vaccine-associated CD4 TCRs, and dominant responses were seen in regions 160-218 and 743-854. Spike-specific TCR breadth and depth rose significantly after two AZD1222 doses compared with day 0 and with MenACWY recipients.

Based on the germline V gene (reference sequence), the CDR1 and CDR2 sequences are SGHNT and YYREEE. Spanning cysteine to phenylalanine, the CDR3 consists of 13 amino acids. Only CDR3 DNA is held: 39 bases, read in frame from base 1. V is pared back by 0 bases and J by 1 base, with 4 bases lying between the germline termini. The time point label, read with the paper, signifies: baseline before first vaccination. Samples from vaccinated people were obtained from the UK trials COV001 and COV002, which included a single-blind randomized controlled phase 2/3 trial of AZD1222 (ChAdOx1 nCoV-19) in healthy adults. For TCRbeta chain sequencing, PBMC samples from trial participants were taken at day 0 and at day 28 after the second dose. The CDR3 regions of human TCRbeta chains were analyzed by immunosequencing. For the original study's pipeline: Repertoire TCRs were matched against a reference library of SARS-CoV-2-specific TCRs generated with the MIRA antigen-specificity platform. Breadth meant the fraction of unique TCRs that were SARS-CoV-2-associated, whereas depth meant the fraction of total T cells that were SARS-CoV-2-associated. Using the MIRA data, each spike-specific TCR was mapped to the spike region that the TCR reacts to and placed in a CD4 or CD8 class. Log10-transformed breadth and depth values were compared by one-way ANOVA with Sidak's multiple comparisons tests. The clones in this table, taken by TCRdb from immuneACCESS, are in-frame only. Not every clone is retained; where verified, under half of the shortfall comes from an unresolved V gene, and the cause of the rest is unknown. V and J calls and clone size come straight from that table; D and trimming were deduced from the DNA. Here the sample has more than 150,000 clones; approximately 92% occur a single time. The ten largest clonotypes hold over 9.5% of the sample.

The clonotype was recovered from an adult in good health. Material: peripheral blood, obtained on day 0 of AZD1222 vaccination. Recombination linked TRBV5-4 to TRBJ1-1, with an unclear D gene assignment. The nucleotide sequence reads as follows: TGTGCCAGCAGCTTGGACTCGAACACTGAAGCTTTCTTT. Protein translation: CASSLDSNTEAFF.